The entry below describes one TCR beta chain. Its antigen is unknown. This sample was included in a study of OX40 agonist ivuxolimab in advanced cancers. About the study: Ivuxolimab is an agonistic anti-OX40 (CD134) antibody, and patients were treated with it. Whole-study findings and limits: Some of the nonresponding patients also showed low levels of normalized T-cell clonal expansion. Circulating CD4+ and CD8+ T cells showed clonal expansion by week 6 at 0.1 to 3.0 mg/kg.

The CDR3 contains 15 residues. Trimming left V 3 bases short and J 1 base short, with 9 bases between. The V gene's germline CDR1 is MNHEY and CDR2 SMNVEV (reference sequence). TCRdb's copy holds only in-frame clones and misses some; the assay was immunoSEQ multiplex PCR. The sample carries tens of thousands of clones, roughly nine tenths recorded once. This sequence was found in an adult with an advanced solid tumor such as melanoma, head and neck, liver or kidney cancer. The material was CD4+ or CD8+ T cells sorted from blood, obtained in a trial of the OX40 agonist ivuxolimab. J is TRBJ2-2 and V is TRBV27; D ambiguous. The CDR3 DNA follows: TGTGCCAGCAGTTTCGCTAGGGTGAACACCGGGGAGCTGTTTTTT. Encoded protein: CASSFARVNTGELFF.